This T cell receptor beta chain derives from a study of cytomegalovirus exposure and HLA in healthy donors. Study-level background: About 85 million unique TCR sequences came from HLA-typed donors in an early release.

Comment on this clone: The antigen is undetermined.

The PCR employed 60 Vbeta primers together with 13 Jbeta primers. TCRdb keeps only in-frame clones here, not all; method: immunoSEQ multiplex PCR. The sample holds 250,000 to 350,000 clones, 86% seen once. Regarding the study as a whole: A missense DCLRE1C variant was associated with V- and J-gene trimming of TCR beta chains in a later analysis, and an independent cohort replicated the association. In vitro work confirmed that a few CMV-associated chains recognize CMV antigens.

The CDR3 spans 14 residues. In germline, CDR1 is MNHNS, CDR2 SASEGT. V was clipped by 2 bases and J by 3 bases; unmatched bases: 0. The sample consisted of PBMCs. The rearrangement joins TRBV6-1 to TRBJ2-7; 11 nucleotides align to TRBD2. This clonotype was sampled from a man aged 35 to 55 in good health and CMV-seropositive. The CDR3 nucleotides are TGTGCCAGCAGTGAAACTAGCGGGAGCTACGAGCAGTACTTC. This translates into CASSETSGSYEQYF.